This T cell receptor beta chain was documented in a study of cytomegalovirus exposure and HLA in healthy donors. Regarding the study as a whole: Segments of the TCR beta V type were, in most cases, productive about 87% or about 30% of the time in an earlier analysis. A later analysis, which compared TCR beta chains of equal frequency, found the HLA-associated ones more clonally expanded.

PCR was performed using 60 Vbeta and 13 Jbeta primers. Original methodology: The authors later counted 65 million to 90 million unique TCR beta chains, 9 million to 14 million of them shared. Sequencing used immunoSEQ multiplex PCR; TCRdb keeps in-frame clones, though not all of them. The V and J calls and clone size come from that table; D and trimming were worked out from the DNA. This table holds some 130,000 clones. A note on this clone: Its antigen is unidentified.

J was trimmed by 3 bases and V by 1 base; bases with no gene match: 4. This CDR3 has 15 amino acids. The germline CDR1 and CDR2 sequences are SGHTA and FQGTGA. The TCR comes from a woman in her 40s in good health and CMV-seropositive. The chain couples TRBV7-3 to TRBJ2-5; 8 bases fit TRBD1. The specimen was PBMCs. The CDR3 reads CASSLRTGSKETQYF. In DNA, the CDR3 is TGTGCCAGCAGCTTAAGGACAGGGTCAAAAGAGACCCAGTACTTC.